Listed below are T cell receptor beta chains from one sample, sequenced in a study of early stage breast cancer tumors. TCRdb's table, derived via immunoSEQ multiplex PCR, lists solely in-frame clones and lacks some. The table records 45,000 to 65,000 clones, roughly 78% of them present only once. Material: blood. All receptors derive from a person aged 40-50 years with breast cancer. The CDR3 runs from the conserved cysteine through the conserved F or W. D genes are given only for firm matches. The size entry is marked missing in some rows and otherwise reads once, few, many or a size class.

CDR3nt: TGTGCCAGCAGCCCTCAGGGGGGGCTGAACACTGAAGCTTTCTTT
CDR3aa: CASSPQGGLNTEAFF
d_gene: TRBD1
abundance: few
v_gene: TRBV5-6
j_gene: TRBJ1-1

CDR3nt: TGTGCTAGCAGCTTGGGGGGCACAGATACGCAGTATTTT
CDR3aa: CASSLGGTDTQYF
d_gene: NA
abundance: NA
v_gene: TRBV7-7
j_gene: TRBJ2-3

CDR3nt: TGCAGCGTTGAGGGTCTTAACTATGGCTACACCTTC
CDR3aa: CSVEGLNYGYTF
d_gene: NA
abundance: once
v_gene: TRBV29-1
j_gene: TRBJ1-2

CDR3nt: TGTGCCAGCAGCCAAGACCCACAGGATTCGGTCTCCTACGAGCAGTACTTC
CDR3aa: CASSQDPQDSVSYEQYF
d_gene: NA
abundance: NA
v_gene: TRBV4-2
j_gene: TRBJ2-7

CDR3nt: TGTGCCAGCAGCTTACAGGGCTCTCTGCCCAAAAACATTCAGTACTTC
CDR3aa: CASSLQGSLPKNIQYF
d_gene: NA
abundance: NA
v_gene: TRBV7-2
j_gene: TRBJ2-4

CDR3nt: TGTGCCAGCAGTCCGCGCGGGGAGGGTAATGGAGGCTACACCTTC
CDR3aa: CASSPRGEGNGGYTF
d_gene: NA
abundance: NA
v_gene: TRBV6-5
j_gene: TRBJ1-2

CDR3nt: TGTGCCAGCAGTTCTTCCGGGGATCAGCCCCAGCATTTT
CDR3aa: CASSSSGDQPQHF
d_gene: NA
abundance: NA
v_gene: TRBV6-6
j_gene: TRBJ1-5

CDR3nt: TGTGCCAGCAGTCGGGGGGTGGGAGAGACCCAGTACTTC
CDR3aa: CASSRGVGETQYF
d_gene: TRBD2
abundance: NA
v_gene: TRBV7-9
j_gene: TRBJ2-5

CDR3nt: TGTGCTCACGACCAGGCAGGCTCTGGAAACACCATATATTTT
CDR3aa: CAHDQAGSGNTIYF
d_gene: NA
abundance: NA
v_gene: TRBV30
j_gene: TRBJ1-3

CDR3nt: TGCGCCAGCAGCGGGACGGCAAGGACCGGGGAGCTGTTTTTT
CDR3aa: CASSGTARTGELFF
d_gene: NA
abundance: once
v_gene: TRBV5-1
j_gene: TRBJ2-2

CDR3nt: TGCGCCAGCCACGACATTGCGAGGGGCGACGAGCAGTACTTC
CDR3aa: CASHDIARGDEQYF
d_gene: NA
abundance: once
v_gene: TRBV5-1
j_gene: TRBJ2-7

CDR3nt: TGTGCCAGCAGCCCGGGACAGGGAAGTTACAATGAGCAGTTCTTC
CDR3aa: CASSPGQGSYNEQFF
d_gene: TRBD1
abundance: NA
v_gene: TRBV7-3
j_gene: TRBJ2-1

CDR3nt: TGTGCCAGCAGCGTAGTGGTTTACGGGAGCAACAATGAGCAGTTCTTC
CDR3aa: CASSVVVYGSNNEQFF
d_gene: NA
abundance: NA
v_gene: TRBV9
j_gene: TRBJ2-1

CDR3nt: TGTGCCAGTAGTATAGGGGCAAACTACGAGCAGTACTTC
CDR3aa: CASSIGANYEQYF
d_gene: NA
abundance: NA
v_gene: TRBV19
j_gene: TRBJ2-7

CDR3nt: TGCGCCAGCAGCTTGGCCGGGACGGATAACTATGGCTACACCTTC
CDR3aa: CASSLAGTDNYGYTF
d_gene: NA
abundance: NA
v_gene: TRBV5-1
j_gene: TRBJ1-2

CDR3nt: TGTGCCAGCAGCTTGGGATCAGGGGGCTACGGCTACACCTTC
CDR3aa: CASSLGSGGYGYTF
d_gene: TRBD1
abundance: NA
v_gene: TRBV7-2
j_gene: TRBJ1-2

CDR3nt: TGTGCCAGCAGTCAGGGTGGCTATGGCTACACCTTC
CDR3aa: CASSQGGYGYTF
d_gene: NA
abundance: NA
v_gene: TRBV2
j_gene: TRBJ1-2

CDR3nt: TGTGCCAGCTCAGGGACGAACCAAGAGACCCAGTACTTC
CDR3aa: CASSGTNQETQYF
d_gene: NA
abundance: NA
v_gene: TRBV18
j_gene: TRBJ2-5

CDR3nt: TGTGCCAGCAGCTCCCCCTTGGGGGATGGCTACACCTTC
CDR3aa: CASSSPLGDGYTF
d_gene: NA
abundance: NA
v_gene: TRBV7-2
j_gene: TRBJ1-2

CDR3nt: TGTGCCAGCAGTCGACAGGGGTACGAGCAGTACTTC
CDR3aa: CASSRQGYEQYF
d_gene: TRBD1
abundance: NA
v_gene: TRBV27
j_gene: TRBJ2-7

CDR3nt: TGTGCCAGCAGTGAGTGGGGAGGGGCATCGTACGAGCAGTACTTC
CDR3aa: CASSEWGGASYEQYF
d_gene: TRBD2
abundance: NA
v_gene: TRBV6-1
j_gene: TRBJ2-7

CDR3nt: TGTGCCAGCAGTGGGCCGACTAGCGGGGTGGTGGAGACCCAGTACTTC
CDR3aa: CASSGPTSGVVETQYF
d_gene: TRBD2
abundance: NA
v_gene: TRBV6-6
j_gene: TRBJ2-5

CDR3nt: TGTGCCAGTAGTGTGGGACAGGGGGTTAACGCTGAAGCTTTCTTT
CDR3aa: CASSVGQGVNAEAFF
d_gene: TRBD1
abundance: NA
v_gene: TRBV19
j_gene: TRBJ1-1

CDR3nt: TGTGCCAGCAGTGAGAGTAGGGTGGGCACTGAAGCTTTCTTT
CDR3aa: CASSESRVGTEAFF
d_gene: NA
abundance: NA
v_gene: TRBV6-1
j_gene: TRBJ1-1

CDR3nt: TGTGCCAGCACCCCACGTGGCGGCCCTAACACAGATACGCAGTATTTT
CDR3aa: CASTPRGGPNTDTQYF
d_gene: NA
abundance: NA
v_gene: TRBV27
j_gene: TRBJ2-3

CDR3nt: TGTGCCAGCAGGGTAGCGGGAGGCCCGCAGTATTTT
CDR3aa: CASRVAGGPQYF
d_gene: TRBD2
abundance: NA
v_gene: TRBV6-5
j_gene: TRBJ2-3

CDR3nt: TGTGCCAGCAGTGCACAGGGTTATAGCAATCAGCCCCAGCATTTT
CDR3aa: CASSAQGYSNQPQHF
d_gene: NA
abundance: NA
v_gene: TRBV6-1
j_gene: TRBJ1-5

CDR3nt: TGTGCCAGCAGCAGACTAGCCTTCGAGCAGTTCTTC
CDR3aa: CASSRLAFEQFF
d_gene: TRBD2
abundance: NA
v_gene: TRBV6-6
j_gene: TRBJ2-1

CDR3nt: TGTGCCAGCAGCTTAGTCTTCGGGCAGGGGGCTGCAGATACGCAGTATTTT
CDR3aa: CASSLVFGQGAADTQYF
d_gene: TRBD1
abundance: NA
v_gene: TRBV11-3
j_gene: TRBJ2-3

CDR3nt: TGTGCCAGCAGCCCCGCTGTTTGGCCTTTAAATGAGCAGTTCTTC
CDR3aa: CASSPAVWPLNEQFF
d_gene: NA
abundance: once
v_gene: TRBV7-9
j_gene: TRBJ2-1

CDR3nt: TGTGCCAGCAGCCAAGGGACTACCAAATCGGGAGATACGCAGTATTTT
CDR3aa: CASSQGTTKSGDTQYF
d_gene: NA
abundance: NA
v_gene: TRBV4-2
j_gene: TRBJ2-3

CDR3nt: TGTGCCAGCAGCTTAATCGCAGATACGCAGTATTTT
CDR3aa: CASSLIADTQYF
d_gene: NA
abundance: NA
v_gene: TRBV7-9
j_gene: TRBJ2-3

CDR3nt: TGCGCCAGCAGTGAGGGAAGTAACTATGGCTACACCTTC
CDR3aa: CASSEGSNYGYTF
d_gene: NA
abundance: NA
v_gene: TRBV10-2
j_gene: TRBJ1-2

CDR3nt: TGTGCCAGCAGCCCGATGATTCTAGGGGGCAATGAGCAGTTCTTC
CDR3aa: CASSPMILGGNEQFF
d_gene: NA
abundance: NA
v_gene: TRBV5-4
j_gene: TRBJ2-1

CDR3nt: TGCGCCAGCAGCAACGGACTACAAGAGACCCAGTACTTC
CDR3aa: CASSNGLQETQYF
d_gene: NA
abundance: NA
v_gene: TRBV5-1
j_gene: TRBJ2-5